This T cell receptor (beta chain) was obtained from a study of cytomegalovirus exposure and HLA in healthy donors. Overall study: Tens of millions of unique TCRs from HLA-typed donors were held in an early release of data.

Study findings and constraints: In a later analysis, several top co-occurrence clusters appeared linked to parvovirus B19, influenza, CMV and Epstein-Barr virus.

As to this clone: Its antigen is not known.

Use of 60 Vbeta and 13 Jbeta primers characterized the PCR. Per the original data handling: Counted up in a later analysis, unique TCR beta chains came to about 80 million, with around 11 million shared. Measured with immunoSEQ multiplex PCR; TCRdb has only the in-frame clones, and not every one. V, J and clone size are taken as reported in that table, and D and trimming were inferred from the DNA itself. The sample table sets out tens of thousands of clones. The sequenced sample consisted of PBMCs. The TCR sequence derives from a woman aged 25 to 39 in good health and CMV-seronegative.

Here the CDR3 reads CASSPRDIYGYTF. The CDR3 DNA reads as TGTGCCAGCAGCCCAAGGGACATCTATGGCTACACCTTC. This chain links TRBV9 with TRBJ1-2, with D possibly TRBD1 on 6 matching bases. The CDR3 length is 13 residues. Trimming removed 4 bases from V and 4 bases from J, with 11 bases in between. The germline gives CDR1 SGDLS, CDR2 YYNGEE.